This T cell receptor beta chain was captured in a study of regulatory T cells in long-lasting Graves disease (dated by TCRdb to about 2021). A note on the overall study: Persistent Graves' disease was defined as antithyroid drug treatment for over 5 years with persistently positive TSH receptor autoantibodies. Peripheral blood TCR sequencing and RNA sequencing compared persistent Graves' disease patients with newly diagnosed Graves' disease patients. The study was conducted in China and was registered as a clinical trial. TCR sequencing covered 13 persistent and roughly 20 newly diagnosed Graves' disease patients, around 33 samples in total. Antithyroid drugs had been taken for roughly 10 years on average by persistent Graves' disease patients in the clinical cohort. General conclusions and limits of the study: Sequencing and analysis were restricted to the TCR beta chain. Only peripheral blood was studied, because thyroid tissue, the primary lesion, was inaccessible. More public clonotypes were shared among persistent patients (approximately 3,000) than among newly diagnosed patients (roughly 1,000). Persistent Graves' disease patients showed lower TCR Shannon entropy and fewer highly expanded clones than newly diagnosed patients, suggesting clonal expansion. As a limitation, the authors acknowledged that the small sample size may reduce accuracy. Preferential use of TRBV28, TRBJ1-2 and TRBJ2-5 was observed in persistent disease, whereas TRBV20-1 and TRBJ2-1 were favored in newly diagnosed disease.

The CDR3 spans 13 residues, from the cysteine through the phenylalanine. Only the CDR3 DNA is retained, 39 bases long and in frame from the first base. The V and J ends are trimmed by 3 bases and 7 bases, leaving 9 bases between them. The germline V gene encodes CDR1 SGHTA and CDR2 FQGNSA. Libraries were built with multiplex PCR. The instrument was an Illumina HiSeq 4000. CDR3 regions were amplified by Arm-PCR with iRepertoire HTBI primers to construct TCR beta libraries. Gel purification was performed on PCR products prior to sequencing. The paper's data handling went like this. Across samples, 60 to 75 TRBV and 14 TRBJ segments were identified and used for gene usage analysis of CDR3 amino acid clonotypes. COPE and FqMerger were used to merge filtered high-quality paired reads into contigs. BLAST was used to align contigs to IMGT TRBV, TRBD and TRBJ reference genes, with CDR3 defined following IMGT. Clonotypes above 0.1% frequency were classified as highly expanded clones. Repertoire diversity was measured by Shannon entropy, and V-J evenness by the Gini coefficient. A clonotype found in more than one individual was treated as public. The public reads were quality trimmed at Q25 with fastp and then assembled into clones with MiXCR by TCRdb, keeping productive beta chains. All rows with the same CDR3 protein become a single entry with the most common DNA and genes. Clone size and V and J calls follow TCRdb, not the original study. This sample comprises over 300,000 distinct CDR3 sequences, about 19% of them detected only once. The ten largest make up 25% to 30% of the sample.

This clonotype appeared many times. It has no known antigen specificity. No base qualities exist here, and no much larger clone lies one base off it. The time point tag for this specimen amounts to: persistent/refractory GD, antithyroid drugs over 5 years with positive TRAb. RNA was extracted from PBMCs in TRIzol for both TCR sequencing and RNA sequencing. The diagnosis of Graves' disease followed American Thyroid Association guidelines. Patients were recruited from an endocrinology department in Xi'an, China. From each patient, approximately 9.9 milliliters of peripheral blood was collected into an EDTA anticoagulant tube. PBMCs were isolated by Ficoll Paque Plus density gradient separation without further T cell sorting. An Agilent 2100 Bioanalyzer and agarose gel were used to check RNA quality, while a NanoDrop 2000 measured RNA concentration.

This chain joins TRBV7-2 to TRBJ1-4; the D gene is possibly TRBD1, with 5 bases matching. The sample consisted of peripheral blood mononuclear cells (PBMCs), taken when the disease was refractory, from a patient treated with antithyroid drugs. This sequence was found in a female donor with Graves disease. The DNA sequence reads TGTGCCAGCAGCTTGCCGACAGTTGAAAAACTGTTTTTT. This yields the protein CASSLPTVEKLFF.